This TCR beta chain was retrieved from a study of T cells in localized non-small cell lung cancer. Findings and limits, study-wide: Appearances in adjacent lung were noted for a median 57 of the top 100 tumor clones. T cell clonality was highest in uninvolved adjacent lung, above tumor. The study linked higher blood T cell density to longer overall survival.

The method was immunoSEQ multiplex PCR; TCRdb's version includes in-frame clones alone and lacks a portion of them. The sample has approximately 16,000 clones, more than 80% seen once. With respect to this clone: What it binds is not known.

V lost 2 bases and J lost 3, with 11 bases in between. This CDR3 has 14 amino acids. CDR1 is GTSNPN, CDR2 SVGIG, per germline (reference sequence). Sample: peripheral blood, taken before any cancer treatment. The receptor's source is a woman aged 40 to 75 with stage I lung adenocarcinoma. The chain links TRBV30 to TRBJ1-3; D is undetermined. The CDR3 region is CAWSPVGFGNTIYF. The CDR3 DNA reads as TGTGCCTGGAGTCCGGTGGGGTTTGGAAACACCATATATTTT.